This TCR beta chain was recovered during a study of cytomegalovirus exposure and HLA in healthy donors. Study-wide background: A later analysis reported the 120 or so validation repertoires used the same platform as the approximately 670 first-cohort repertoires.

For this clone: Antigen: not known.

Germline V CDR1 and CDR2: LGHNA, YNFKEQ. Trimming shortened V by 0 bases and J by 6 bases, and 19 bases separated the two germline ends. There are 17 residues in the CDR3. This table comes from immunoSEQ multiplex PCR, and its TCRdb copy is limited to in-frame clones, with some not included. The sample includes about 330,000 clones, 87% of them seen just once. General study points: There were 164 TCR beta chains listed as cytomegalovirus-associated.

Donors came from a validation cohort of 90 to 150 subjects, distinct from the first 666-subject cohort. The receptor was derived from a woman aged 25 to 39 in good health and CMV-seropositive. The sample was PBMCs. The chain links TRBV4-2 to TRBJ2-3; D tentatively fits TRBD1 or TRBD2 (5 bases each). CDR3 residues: CASSQDGDHPFLDTQYF. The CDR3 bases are TGTGCCAGCAGCCAAGATGGGGACCACCCTTTTTTGGATACGCAGTATTTT.